This TCR beta chain was documented in a study of blood T cell repertoires in COVID-19. About the research overall: From T cells, B-cell-depleted T cells, or PBMCs came the material, which was cDNA or gDNA.

Recruits, aged about 18 to 95 years, lived in 24 US areas. The CDR3 consists of 11 residues. Germline CDR1 MNHEY, CDR2 SVGAGI. Trimming cost V 6 bases and J 6 bases, with 8 bases left between them. This table comes from immunoSEQ multiplex PCR, and its TCRdb copy is limited to in-frame clones, with some not included. The sample has hundreds of thousands of clones, approximately 90% seen once; the top ten hold over 2%. The chain is built from TRBV6-5 and TRBJ1-1, with TRBD1 as a possible D gene (6 bases). The sample was PBMCs or T cells enriched from blood (not recorded which). This receptor was identified in a woman aged 18-35 years who had recovered from COVID-19. CDR3 nucleotide sequence: TGTGCCAGCAGGGGGACACCTGAAGCTTTCTTT. Translation: CASRGTPEAFF.